A single sample gave rise to the 10 T cell receptor beta chains below, sequenced in a study of blood T cell repertoires in COVID-19. Assay: immunoSEQ multiplex PCR; the TCRdb copy retains only in-frame clones and omits some. Of 130,000 to 150,000 clones in the sample, 85% were seen once. Sequenced sample: peripheral blood. The receptors come from a woman aged 35 to 49 with active or convalescent COVID-19.

The rearrangement links TRBV4-2 to TRBJ1-4; the D gene is possibly TRBD1 (5 bases). This CDR3 region has 14 residues. V lost 6 bases to trimming and J lost 1 base, with 9 bases between them. Germline V gene sequence: CDR1 LGHNA, CDR2 YNFKEQ. The DNA of the CDR3 is TGTGCCAGCAGTCAGGGTGGAACTAATGAAAAACTGTTTTTT. It specifies CASSQGGTNEKLFF.

This chain links TRBV7-2 with TRBJ1-1, with a tentative D call TRBD1 (5 bases). The CDR3 sequence is 12 residues long. Germline V gene data show CDR1 as SGHTA and CDR2 as FQGNSA. Trimming pared 0 bases from V and 9 bases from J, leaving 8 bases between. The CDR3 protein is CASSLAGGKAFF. In DNA form, the CDR3 reads TGTGCCAGCAGCTTAGCCGGGGGTAAAGCTTTCTTT.

V is TRBV30 and J is TRBJ1-1; TRBD1 agrees at 7 bases. Germline CDR1 and CDR2: GTSNPN and SVGIG (reference sequence). CDR3 size: 15 residues. Trimming cost V 4 bases and J 5 bases; bases outside gene matches: 13. CDR3 region: CAWNTQRGGYTEAFF. The CDR3 DNA is TGTGCCTGGAACACCCAACGAGGGGGCTATACTGAAGCTTTCTTT.

The V and J genes are TRBV6-2 or TRBV6-3 and TRBJ2-7; no clear D gene. V dropped 2 bases and J dropped 3 bases, with 8 bases sitting between them. The V gene's germline CDR1 is MNHEY and CDR2 SVGEGT. The CDR3 consists of 13 residues. The CDR3 nucleotides read TGTGCCAGCAGTTACGATCGAGACTACGAGCAGTACTTC. Protein sequence: CASSYDRDYEQYF.

At least ten counts were recorded for this clone. The chain employs TRBV5-4 and TRBJ1-1; no definite D call. The CDR3 contains 14 residues. Germline V gene sequence: CDR1 SGHNT, CDR2 YYREEE (reference sequence). Trimming shortened V by 4 bases and J by 1 base, and 11 bases separated the two germline ends. The DNA of the CDR3 is TGTGCCAGCAGCCAGACAAGCTCGAACACTGAAGCTTTCTTT. It is translated as CASSQTSSNTEAFF.

This sequence joins TRBV6-2 or TRBV6-3 and TRBJ2-1, with 13 bases fitting TRBD2. Germline values: CDR1 MNHEY, CDR2 SVGEGT. The V segment lost 5 bases and the J segment 0 bases; nucleotides outside the gene matches: 7. The CDR3 sequence is 18 residues long. CDR3: CASSTGTSGTGSYNEQFF. In DNA form, the CDR3 reads TGTGCCAGCAGTACCGGGACTAGCGGGACGGGCTCCTACAATGAGCAGTTCTTC.

The chain has TRBV7-2 and TRBJ2-1; possible D gene TRBD1, 7 bases. Germline V gene data show CDR1 as SGHTA and CDR2 as FQGNSA. This CDR3 has 14 amino acids. Between the trimmed V and J ends, which lost 5 bases and 12 bases, there was a span of 20 bases. Here the CDR3 DNA reads TGTGCCAGCAGCCCGGAGGGGGCCCTCCTGAGGCAGTTCTTC. Translation: CASSPEGALLRQFF.

This chain links TRBV4-2 with TRBJ1-1; TRBD1 is a possible D gene (5 bases). Germline CDR1 and CDR2: LGHNA and YNFKEQ. This CDR3 region has 15 residues. V lost 0 bases and J lost 3, with 11 bases in between. CDR3 amino acids: CASSQELGRDTEAFF. CDR3 DNA: TGTGCCAGCAGCCAAGAACTGGGCAGGGACACTGAAGCTTTCTTT.

The chain's CDR3 is CASTTSPGHGAFF. The CDR3 nucleotides read TGTGCCAGCACTACCTCGCCGGGACACGGGGCTTTCTTT. This chain uses TRBV2 with TRBJ1-1, with a tentative D call TRBD1 (6 bases). Per germline, CDR1 SNHLY and CDR2 FYNNEI. The CDR3 totals 13 residues. Trimming cost V 7 bases and J 11 bases, with 20 bases left between them.

The chain links TRBV3-1 (or the pseudogene TRBV3-2) to TRBJ1-1; D call uncertain. V was shortened by 1 base and J by 1 base, with 7 bases between the two germline ends. The CDR3 has 14 residues. CDR1 is LGHDT and CDR2 is YNNKEL in the germline V gene (reference sequence). CDR3 coding DNA: TGTGCCAGCAGCCAAGTCGCAGGGAACACTGAAGCTTTCTTT. Translated: CASSQVAGNTEAFF.